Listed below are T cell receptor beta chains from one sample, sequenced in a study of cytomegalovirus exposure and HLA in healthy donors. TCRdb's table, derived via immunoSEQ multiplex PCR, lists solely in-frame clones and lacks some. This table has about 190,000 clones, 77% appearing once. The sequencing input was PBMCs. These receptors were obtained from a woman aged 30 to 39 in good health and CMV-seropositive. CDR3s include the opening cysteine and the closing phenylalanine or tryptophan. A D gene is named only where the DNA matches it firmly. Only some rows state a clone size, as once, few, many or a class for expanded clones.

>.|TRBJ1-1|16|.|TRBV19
TGTGCCAGTATTGACCTAACCGGGGGAAGGAACACTGAAGCTTTCTTT
CASIDLTGGRNTEAFF
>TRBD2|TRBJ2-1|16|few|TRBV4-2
TGTGCCAGCAGCCAAGGACTAGCGGGGGGCCACAATGAGCAGTTCTTC
CASSQGLAGGHNEQFF
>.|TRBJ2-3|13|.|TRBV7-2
TGTGCCAGCAGCTTATTTGCGGGGGATACGCAGTATTTT
CASSLFAGDTQYF
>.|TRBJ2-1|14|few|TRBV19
TGTGCCAGCCTTAGCGTGGCCCCATACAATGAGCAGTTCTTC
CASLSVAPYNEQFF
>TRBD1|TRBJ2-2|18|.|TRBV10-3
TGTGCCAGCAAAGGCCGGGAGGGGACAGGGGCGAACACCGGGGAGCTGTTTTTT
CASKGREGTGANTGELFF
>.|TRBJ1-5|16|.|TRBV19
TGTGCCAGTAGTATAGGACCCCAGGGGAGCAATCAGCCCCAGCATTTT
CASSIGPQGSNQPQHF
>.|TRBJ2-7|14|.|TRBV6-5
TGTGCCAGCAGTACCCGGGACAACTCCTACGAGCAGTACTTC
CASSTRDNSYEQYF
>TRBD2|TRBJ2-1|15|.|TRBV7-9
TGTGCCAGCAGCCCGGGGACTAGCGGGAATAATGAGCAGTTCTTC
CASSPGTSGNNEQFF
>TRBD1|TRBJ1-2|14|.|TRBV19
TGTGCCAGTAGTGTCGGGACAGGGGGATATGGCTACACCTTC
CASSVGTGGYGYTF
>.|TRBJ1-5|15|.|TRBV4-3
TGCGCCAGCAGCCAAGATTGGGCCCCGGGAGGGACCCAGCATTTT
CASSQDWAPGGTQHF
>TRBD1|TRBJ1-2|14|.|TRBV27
TGTGCCAGCAGAGGGACAGGCAAAAACTATGGCTACACCTTC
CASRGTGKNYGYTF
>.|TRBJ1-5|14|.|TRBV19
TGTGCCAGTAGTATAGCAGGCCAGGGGTTCGCCCAGCATTTT
CASSIAGQGFAQHF
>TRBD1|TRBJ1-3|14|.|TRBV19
TGTGCCAGTAGTGAGGGGGCTGCAGGAAACACCATATATTTT
CASSEGAAGNTIYF
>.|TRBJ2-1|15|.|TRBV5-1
TGCGCCAGCAGCTTGGGGCCTAGCTCCTACAATGAGCAGTTCTTC
CASSLGPSSYNEQFF
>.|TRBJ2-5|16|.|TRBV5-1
TGCGCCAGCAGCTACAGGGAAGTAAACCCCCAAGAGACCCAGTACTTC
CASSYREVNPQETQYF
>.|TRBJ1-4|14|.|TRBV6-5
TGTGCCAGCAGTCCGCTTGCGACTAATGAAAAACTGTTTTTT
CASSPLATNEKLFF